This T cell receptor beta chain comes out of a study of long-term antiretroviral therapy in people with HIV. General study results and limits: Against controls, HIV repertoires showed narrower ranges of CDR3 length. Pre-ART clonal expansions dominated every time point's repertoire. Post-ART diversity increased but stayed below transplant donor controls.

Concerning this clone: Its antigen remains unidentified.

This was the immunoSEQ v3.0 assay at survey level. The assay was immunoSEQ multiplex PCR, and TCRdb's table has in-frame clones only and misses some. Of 25,000 to 35,000 clones in the sample, roughly 92% were seen once. With V trimmed by 8 bases and J by 3 bases, 19 bases remained unmatched. Per the germline V gene, CDR1 is LNHNV and CDR2 is YYDKDF (reference sequence). The CDR3 covers 18 residues. J is TRBJ1-3 and V is TRBV15, with 7 bases aligning to TRBD1. The input for sequencing was unsorted PBMCs, taken 3.1 years after starting antiretroviral therapy. The clonotype was recovered from a man aged 18 to 29 with HIV. The CDR3 here is CATGKRTGRPRGGNTIYF. CDR3 sequence (DNA): TGTGCCACCGGGAAGCGGACAGGCAGGCCCAGGGGTGGAAACACCATATATTTT.